The sequence of this T cell receptor (beta chain) was determined in a study of graft-versus-host responses after intestinal transplantation. About the study: Every recipient had anti-thymocyte globulin induction and approximately three years of tacrolimus plus steroids.

Trimming stripped 1 base from V and 0 bases from J, with 14 bases between. The length of the CDR3 is 16 residues. CDR1 is SQVTM, CDR2 ANQGSEA, per germline. Intraepithelial and lamina propria lymphocytes were released after the graft tissue was processed. Study results and caveats: Early post-transplant falls in HvG clones accompanied the peak levels of circulating GvH clones. Ileal or blood samples showed some GvH clones first, and such clones were also found in recipient marrow.

As to this clone: What it recognizes is unknown.

Using immunoSEQ multiplex PCR, the repertoire was profiled, and TCRdb retains in-frame clones only, with some absent. The sample includes about 7,400 clones, 60% to 80% of them seen just once. The V gene is TRBV29-1, the J gene TRBJ2-3, with D possibly TRBD2 on 6 matching bases. The sample in question was ileum tissue, obtained about 460 days after transplant. The sequence derives from a human patient who received an intestinal transplant, so some T cells may come from the graft donor. CDR3 in DNA: TGCAGCGTTGAAGCATGGGGGGAGACTAGCACAGATACGCAGTATTTT. This codes for CSVEAWGETSTDTQYF.